These 26 T cell receptor beta chains originate from one sample sequenced in a study of T cells after yellow fever vaccination. TCRdb reprocessed the 5' RACE reads with MiXCR, giving one entry per CDR3 protein. Altogether about 74,000 distinct CDR3 sequences are present, around 6.5% being singletons, with the ten largest covering 35% to 45%. The starting material was CD8+ T cells sorted from PBMCs, obtained about 5 days after the first yellow fever vaccination. These receptors were collected from a man younger than 30 who received the YFV17D yellow fever vaccine.

The rearrangement uses TRBV3-1 and TRBJ2-2; 9 bases match TRBD2. Trimming took 8 bases from V and 3 from J; bases not matched to a gene: 13. This CDR3 region has 17 residues. The germline V gene encodes CDR1 LGHDT and CDR2 YNNKEL (reference sequence). The CDR3 is CASCPILTSGHTGELFF. The CDR3 nucleotides read TGTGCCAGCTGCCCCATCCTGACTAGCGGCCACACCGGGGAGCTGTTTTTT.

The V gene is TRBV5-6, the J gene TRBJ2-1; no clear D. Germline values: CDR1 SGHDT, CDR2 YYEEEE. The CDR3 runs to 17 residues. V shed 3 bases and J shed 0 bases, with 16 bases lying between them. CDR3 amino acids: CASSWLKGGSSYNEQFF. CDR3 sequence (DNA): TGTGCCAGCAGCTGGCTTAAGGGCGGCAGCTCCTACAATGAGCAGTTCTTC.

The rearrangement links TRBV28 to TRBJ2-1; D possibly matches TRBD1 or TRBD2 (5 bases each). The V gene's germline CDR1 is MDHEN and CDR2 SYDVKM. V was trimmed by 6 bases and J by 5 bases, leaving 11 bases between them. This CDR3 region has 13 residues. The CDR3 DNA follows: TGTGCCAGCAGCCCCTCGGGGCACAATGAGCAGTTCTTC. Amino acids: CASSPSGHNEQFF.

This clonotype was counted between two and nine times. The chain carries TRBV11-2 and TRBJ1-5; possibly TRBD1 for D (5 bases). The V and J ends lost 5 bases and 10 bases respectively, with 18 bases between them. The CDR3 is 14 amino acids. In germline, CDR1 is SGHAT, CDR2 FQNNGV. The CDR3 sequence is CASSPETAPGPQHF. CDR3 DNA sequence: TGTGCCAGCAGCCCGGAGACAGCCCCAGGACCCCAGCATTTT.

Only a few counts were recorded for this clonotype. This chain uses TRBV4-1 with TRBJ2-7; D is unresolved. Germline CDR1 and CDR2: MGHRA and YSYEKL. V shed 4 bases and J shed 4 bases, with 11 bases lying between them. The CDR3 loop spans 13 amino acids. CDR3: CASSRYQKYEQYF. CDR3 nucleotide sequence: TGCGCCAGCAGCCGATACCAGAAGTACGAGCAGTACTTC.

This clonotype was found many times. The gene calls are TRBV5-1 and TRBJ1-1, with D possibly being TRBD1 (5 bases). The CDR3 has 15 amino acids. V shed 7 bases and J shed 3 bases, with 19 bases lying between them. In germline, CDR1 is SGHRS, CDR2 YFSETQ. CDR3 sequence: CASGPSGRRDTEAFF. Here the CDR3 DNA reads TGCGCCAGCGGTCCCTCAGGGAGGAGGGACACTGAAGCTTTCTTT.

The chain employs TRBV19 and TRBJ1-1; the D is unclear. The CDR3 consists of 12 residues. Germline CDR1 is LNHDA and CDR2 is SQIVND (reference sequence). V lost 1 base and J lost 5, with 5 bases in between. The CDR3 sequence: CASSIARTEAFF. The CDR3, as DNA: TGTGCCAGTAGTATAGCACGTACTGAAGCTTTCTTT.

This clonotype has at least ten counts. The V and J genes are TRBV27 and TRBJ2-2, with D unclear. The V end was cut by 7 bases, the J end by 0 bases, with 12 bases between. Germline V gives CDR1 MNHEY, CDR2 SMNVEV (reference sequence). This CDR3 comprises 15 residues. This CDR3 reads CASTSGLTNTGELFF. CDR3 DNA: TGTGCCAGCACCTCCGGGCTAACGAACACCGGGGAGCTGTTTTTT.

The chain has TRBV9 and TRBJ2-5; 9 bases map to TRBD2. Germline lookup yields CDR1 SGDLS and CDR2 YYNGEE. CDR3 length: 17 amino acids. V gave up 2 bases and J gave up 5 bases; unmatched junction bases: 13. CDR3 region: CASSVSPSGKQDETQYF. The CDR3 region has the DNA TGTGCCAGCAGCGTTTCCCCTAGCGGGAAACAAGACGAGACCCAGTACTTC.

This clonotype came up a few times. At one boundary the junction diverges from the germline segment, which might be a read error. This chain links TRBV9 with TRBJ2-2; the D gene is possibly TRBD1 (6 bases). This CDR3 has 16 residues. Germline-derived CDR1 and CDR2 are SGDLS and YYNGEE. The CDR3 DNA follows: TGTGCCAGCAGCCCCCGACAGGATCGGAACGCCGGGGAGCTGTTTTTT. Translation: CASSPRQDRNAGELFF.

This clonotype was picked up many times. This rearrangement joins TRBV5-1 to TRBJ2-1; D tentatively reads TRBD1 or TRBD2 (6 bases each). The CDR3 runs to 15 residues. The germline V and J ends were trimmed by 2 bases and 5 bases, with 14 bases remaining between them. CDR1 SGHRS and CDR2 YFSETQ come from the germline V gene. In DNA form, the CDR3 reads TGCGCCAGCAGCTTAAGGGGGACTGGAAACAATGAGCAGTTCTTC. Amino acid sequence: CASSLRGTGNNEQFF.

This rearrangement joins TRBV4-1 to TRBJ1-4; no definite D call. Trimming removed 4 bases at V and 5 bases at J, with 11 bases between. Germline CDR1 MGHRA, CDR2 YSYEKL. The CDR3 length is 14 residues. CDR3 in DNA: TGCGCCAGCAGCCCCGGGTTTACGAATGAAAAACTGTTTTTT. Translated, it gives CASSPGFTNEKLFF.

This clonotype was found many times. The rearrangement links TRBV7-6 to TRBJ2-5; D unresolved. The CDR3 has 13 amino acids. V was cut by 0 bases and J by 7 bases, with 9 bases left in between. Germline V gives CDR1 SGHVS, CDR2 FNYEAQ. The CDR3 loop reads CASSLAGPGTQYF. As DNA, the CDR3 is TGTGCCAGCAGCTTAGCGGGCCCGGGGACCCAGTACTTC.

This clonotype was seen a handful of times. The chain joins TRBV5-1 to TRBJ2-6; D possibly corresponds to TRBD2 (5 bases). V shed 4 bases and J shed 1 base, with 21 bases lying between them. This CDR3 region has 19 residues. The germline gives CDR1 SGHRS, CDR2 YFSETQ. Here the CDR3 reads CASSTEDGSPGSGANVLTF. DNA for the CDR3: TGCGCCAGCAGCACCGAGGACGGATCCCCGGGGTCTGGGGCCAACGTCCTGACTTTC. The variable domain in full, with the rest retrieved from reference TRBV5-1 and TRBJ2-6, is KAGVTQTPRYLIKTRGQQVTLSCSPISGHRSVSWYQQTPGQGLQFLFEYFSETQRNKGNFPGRFSGRQFSNSRSEMNVSTLELGDSALYLCASSTEDGSPGSGANVLTFGAGSRLTVL.

This clonotype was seen ten or more times. The chain carries TRBV20-1 and TRBJ2-7, with a possible D match to TRBD2 (6 bases). Germline V gives CDR1 DFQATT, CDR2 SNEGSKA (reference sequence). V shed 7 bases and J shed 2 bases, with 18 bases lying between them. The CDR3 has 14 amino acids. The CDR3 DNA reads as TGCAGTGTCCCCCTGGAGGGATTCGCCTACGAGCAGTACTTC. It is translated as CSVPLEGFAYEQYF.

The genes are TRBV4-1 and TRBJ2-1; D is unresolved. V lost 2 bases, J lost 9 bases, and 14 bases lay in between. The CDR3 sequence is 14 residues long. CDR1 is MGHRA, CDR2 YSYEKL, per germline. This chain's CDR3 is CASSQFAGSSEQFF. The CDR3 DNA sequence: TGCGCCAGCAGCCAATTCGCCGGGTCCAGTGAGCAGTTCTTC.

This clonotype appeared a few times. The chain uses TRBV28 and TRBJ1-5; D gene ambiguous. This CDR3 region has 13 residues. V gave up 5 bases and J gave up 0 bases, with 5 bases separating them. In germline, CDR1 is MDHEN, CDR2 SYDVKM. In DNA, the CDR3 is TGTGCCAGCAGTCCACATAGCAATCAGCCCCAGCATTTT. It codes for CASSPHSNQPQHF.

This clonotype was detected only a few times. The V and J genes are TRBV7-2 and TRBJ2-7; 11 nucleotides line up with TRBD2. The CDR3 contains 15 residues. Germline CDR1 is SGHTA and CDR2 is FQGNSA. The ends lost 1 base at V and 3 bases at J; junction bases unmatched: 2. CDR3 region: CASSLGLAGGYEQYF. CDR3 in DNA: TGTGCCAGCAGCTTAGGCCTAGCGGGGGGCTACGAGCAGTACTTC.

This clonotype has only a few counts. This chain connects TRBV7-2 to TRBJ2-5; weak D call: TRBD2 (5 bases). Germline-derived CDR1 and CDR2 are SGHTA and FQGNSA. This CDR3 comprises 14 residues. The V gene lost 5 bases and the J gene lost 4 bases, with 14 bases spanning the gap. DNA for the CDR3: TGTGCCAGCAGCCCTGTACTAGGGTCAGAGACCCAGTACTTC. Protein product: CASSPVLGSETQYF.

This clonotype was seen many times. The gene calls are TRBV3-1 and TRBJ2-2; possibly TRBD1 or TRBD2 for D (6 bases each). The CDR3 spans 16 residues. The V gene's germline CDR1 is LGHDT and CDR2 YNNKEL (reference sequence). V lost 0 bases, J lost 0 bases, and 8 bases lay in between. CDR3 protein: CASSQDGGANTGELFF. For the CDR3, the DNA is TGTGCCAGCAGCCAAGACGGGGGCGCGAACACCGGGGAGCTGTTTTTT.

In this sample, this clonotype turned up many times. The chain carries TRBV7-9 and TRBJ1-5; D is uncertain. CDR1 is SEHNR and CDR2 is FQNEAQ in the germline V gene (reference sequence). V lost 1 base, J lost 4 bases, and 11 bases lay in between. This CDR3 comprises 15 residues. CDR3 amino acids: CASSLGGRLNQPQHF. CDR3 in DNA: TGTGCCAGCAGCTTAGGAGGGAGACTGAATCAGCCCCAGCATTTT.

This clonotype was seen more than once but under ten times. This sequence joins TRBV6-6 and TRBJ2-3; TRBD1 is a possible D gene (5 bases). Germline loops: CDR1 MNHNY, CDR2 SVGAGI (reference sequence). Between the trimmed V and J ends, which lost 3 bases and 4 bases, there was a span of 14 bases. CDR3 length: 15 amino acids. This CDR3 is CASSYIQVRADTQYF. CDR3 coding DNA: TGTGCCAGCAGTTATATACAGGTTCGGGCAGATACGCAGTATTTT.

This clonotype was recorded at least ten times. J is TRBJ2-1 and V is TRBV5-6; no reliable D call. Germline CDR1 and CDR2: SGHDT and YYEEEE. Trimming took 0 bases from V and 5 from J, leaving 9 bases between them. The CDR3 extends over 14 amino acids. The CDR3 DNA reads as TGTGCCAGCAGCTTGGTACGGCTAAACAATGAGCAGTTCTTC. Translation: CASSLVRLNNEQFF.

This clonotype has ten or more counts. CDR3 region: CASSLTGTRNTGELFF. The CDR3, as DNA: TGTGCCAGCAGCTTAACCGGGACCCGAAACACCGGGGAGCTGTTTTTT. The gene calls are TRBV7-2 and TRBJ2-2, with D perhaps given as TRBD1 or TRBD2 (5 bases each). This CDR3 spans 16 amino acids. V dropped 2 bases and J dropped 2 bases, with 12 bases sitting between them. Germline assignment: CDR1 SGHTA and CDR2 FQGNSA.

This clonotype is labeled as medium-sized. V and J are TRBV7-8 and TRBJ2-7; TRBD1 agrees at 9 bases. V shed 3 bases and J 3 bases; nucleotides not matched to a gene: 9. Per the germline V gene, CDR1 is SGHVS and CDR2 is FQNEAQ. The CDR3 is 16 residues long. For the CDR3, the DNA is TGTGCCAGCAGCTTGAGCTCCGGGACAGGGAACTACGAGCAGTACTTC. It translates to CASSLSSGTGNYEQYF.

This clonotype was detected many times. The rearrangement joins TRBV6-1 to TRBJ1-2; 7 bases line up with TRBD1. With 5 bases clipped from V and 4 bases from J, the junction kept 13 bases outside the gene matches. CDR3 size: 16 residues. CDR1 MNHNS and CDR2 SASEGT come from the germline V gene. DNA for the CDR3: TGTGCCAGCAGTCGATCCGGGGACAGATACCGCTATGGCTACACCTTC. Encoded protein: CASSRSGDRYRYGYTF.